A single sample is the source of the 2 T cell receptor beta chains below, sequenced in a study of blood T cells in healthy people across ages. A J-beta primer mix and a sample-barcoded 5' primer were used in a second PCR of roughly 7 to 12 cycles. TCRdb re-analysed the 5' RACE reads in MiXCR, keeping a single row per CDR3 protein. The sample holds just over 1 million distinct CDR3 sequences, 35% to 55% seen once. Source material: blood. The source of these receptors is a woman aged 55-69 years in good health.

This clonotype was seen more than once but under ten times. V and J are TRBV5-5 and TRBJ2-1, with 8 bases identical to TRBD2. CDR1 SGHKS and CDR2 YYEKEE come from the germline V gene (reference sequence). V lost 0 bases and J lost 2; bases outside the gene matches: 1. This CDR3 spans 15 amino acids. In DNA form, the CDR3 reads TGTGCCAGCAGCTTGGGTAGCGGGACCTACAATGAGCAGTTCTTC. This encodes CASSLGSGTYNEQFF.

This clonotype was found a few times. J is TRBJ2-7 and V is TRBV18, with 7 nucleotides matching TRBD1. The length of the CDR3 is 14 residues. Germline V gene sequence: CDR1 KGHSH, CDR2 LQKENI. The V gene end was trimmed by 3 bases and the J gene end by 4 bases; junction bases not matched to a gene: 6. The CDR3 DNA reads as TGTGCCAGCTCACCGGCACAGGGGAGTTACGAGCAGTACTTC. Residues: CASSPAQGSYEQYF.